This T cell receptor beta chain was captured in a study of STAT5B mutations in CD4+ large granular lymphocyte leukemia. Study outcomes and limitations: Top patient clones used TRBV06 genes more often: 8/27 versus 2/35 in controls.

In germline, CDR1 is SEHNR, CDR2 FQNEAQ (reference sequence). Trimming shortened V by 1 base and J by 6 bases, and 9 bases separated the two germline ends. The CDR3 has 13 residues. Concerning this clone itself: The antigen is unknown.

Sequenced by immunoSEQ multiplex PCR; TCRdb stores in-frame clones only, minus some. The table shows about 48,000 clones, with 60% to 75% occurring only once. This TCR was recovered from a human donor in good health. The chain couples TRBV7-9 to TRBJ1-2; the D is unclear. Sequencing was done on a sample of CD4+ T cells from blood buffy coats. The CDR3 DNA is TGTGCCAGCAGCTTAGAGTCGGCTCATGGCTACACCTTC. It translates to CASSLESAHGYTF.